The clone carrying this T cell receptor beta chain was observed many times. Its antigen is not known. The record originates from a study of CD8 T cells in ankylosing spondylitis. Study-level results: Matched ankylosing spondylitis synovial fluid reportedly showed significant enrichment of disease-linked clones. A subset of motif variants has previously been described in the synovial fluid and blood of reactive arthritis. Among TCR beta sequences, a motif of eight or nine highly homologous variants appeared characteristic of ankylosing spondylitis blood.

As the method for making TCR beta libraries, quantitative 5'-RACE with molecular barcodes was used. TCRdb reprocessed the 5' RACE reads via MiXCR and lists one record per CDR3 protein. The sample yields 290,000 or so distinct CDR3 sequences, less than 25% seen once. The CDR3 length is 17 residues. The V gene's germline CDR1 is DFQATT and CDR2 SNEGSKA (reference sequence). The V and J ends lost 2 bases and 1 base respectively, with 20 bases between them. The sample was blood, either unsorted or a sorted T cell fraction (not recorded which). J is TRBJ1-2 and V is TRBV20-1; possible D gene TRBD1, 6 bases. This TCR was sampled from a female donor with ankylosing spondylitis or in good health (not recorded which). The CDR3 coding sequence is TGCAGTGCTAGAAGATTTACAGGGCCAAATCTTAACTATGGCTACACCTTC. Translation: CSARRFTGPNLNYGYTF.